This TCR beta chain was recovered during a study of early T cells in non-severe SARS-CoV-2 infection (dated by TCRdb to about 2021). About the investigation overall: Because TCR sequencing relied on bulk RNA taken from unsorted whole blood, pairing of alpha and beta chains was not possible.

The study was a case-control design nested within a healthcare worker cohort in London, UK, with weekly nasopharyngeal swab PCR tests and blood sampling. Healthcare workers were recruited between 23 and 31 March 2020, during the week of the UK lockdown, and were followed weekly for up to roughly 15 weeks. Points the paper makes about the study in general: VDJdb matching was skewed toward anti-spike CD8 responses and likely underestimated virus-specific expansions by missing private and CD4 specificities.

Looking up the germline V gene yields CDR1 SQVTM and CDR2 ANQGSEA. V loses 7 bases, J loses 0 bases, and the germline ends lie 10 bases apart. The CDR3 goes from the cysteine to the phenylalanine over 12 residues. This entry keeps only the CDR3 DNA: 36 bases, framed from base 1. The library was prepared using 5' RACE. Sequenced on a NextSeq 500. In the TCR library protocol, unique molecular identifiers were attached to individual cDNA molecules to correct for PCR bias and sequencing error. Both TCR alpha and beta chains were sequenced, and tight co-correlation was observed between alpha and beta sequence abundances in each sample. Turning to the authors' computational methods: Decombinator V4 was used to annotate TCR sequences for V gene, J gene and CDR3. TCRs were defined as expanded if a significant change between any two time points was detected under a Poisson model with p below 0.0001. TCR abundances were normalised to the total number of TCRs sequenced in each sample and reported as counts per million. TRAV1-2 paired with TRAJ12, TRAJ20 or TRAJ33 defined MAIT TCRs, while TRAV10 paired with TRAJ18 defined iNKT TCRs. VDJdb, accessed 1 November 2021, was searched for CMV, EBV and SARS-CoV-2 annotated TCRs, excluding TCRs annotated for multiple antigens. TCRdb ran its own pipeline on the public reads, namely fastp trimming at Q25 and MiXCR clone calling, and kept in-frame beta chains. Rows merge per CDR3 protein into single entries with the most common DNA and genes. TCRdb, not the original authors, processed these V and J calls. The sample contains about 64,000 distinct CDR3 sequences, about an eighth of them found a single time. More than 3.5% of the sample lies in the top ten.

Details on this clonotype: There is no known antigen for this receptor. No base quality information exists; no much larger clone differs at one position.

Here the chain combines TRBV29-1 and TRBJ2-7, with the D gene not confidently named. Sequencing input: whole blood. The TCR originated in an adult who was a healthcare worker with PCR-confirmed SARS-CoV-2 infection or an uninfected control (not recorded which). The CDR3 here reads CSASRNSYEQYF. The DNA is TGCAGCGCCTCCAGGAACTCCTACGAGCAGTACTTC.